These 22 T cell receptor beta chains came from one sample sequenced in a study of metastatic and nonmetastatic thyroid tumors (TCRdb year 2020). Before undergoing thyroid surgery, none of the patients had been given any kind of treatment. The library came from PCR. The instrument given in TCRdb is Illumina HiSeq 4000. TCRdb reprocessing: public reads trimmed at Q25 with fastp, clones called with MiXCR, in-frame beta chains kept. In this sample the table shows under 20,000 clones, approximately 30% of which occur a single time. The ten largest clones add up to more than 9.5% of the sample. Sequenced input: tumor tissue. The origin of the receptors is a male donor with papillary thyroid cancer or a benign thyroid nodule (not recorded which). Some clones in this sample may be carry-over from other donors' samples.

This clone came up a few times. The chain combines TRBV29-1 with TRBJ1-6; D call uncertain. Germline CDR1 SQVTM, CDR2 ANQGSEA. The CDR3 contains 13 residues. The germline V and J ends were trimmed by 4 bases and 9 bases, with 13 bases remaining between them. CDR3: CSVAGSLSSPLHF. The CDR3 bases are TGCAGCGTTGCGGGGAGTTTGTCTTCACCCCTCCACTTT.

This clone occurred once. The rearrangement uses TRBV4-3 and TRBJ2-3, with TRBD2 matching 7 bases. V lost 0 bases and J lost 5; bases outside the gene matches: 8. The CDR3 runs 16 residues. Per the germline V gene, CDR1 is LGHNA and CDR2 is YSLEER. Here the CDR3 DNA reads TGCGCCAGCAGCCAAGATCGGCGGGAGCTGGGAGATACGCAGTATTTT. Encoded protein: CASSQDRRELGDTQYF.

This clone is deemed medium-sized (0.01 to 0.1%). The same CDR3 can be traced to other DNA sequences in this sample. This chain uses TRBV5-1 with TRBJ2-1; a possible D gene is TRBD2 (5 bases). Trimming pared 3 bases from V and 4 bases from J, leaving 8 bases between. The CDR3 consists of 13 residues. Germline V gene lookup returns CDR1 SGHRS and CDR2 YFSETQ. The CDR3 sequence is CASSWERYNEQFF. The CDR3 DNA is TGCGCCAGCAGCTGGGAGCGGTACAATGAGCAGTTCTTC.

The chain uses TRBV11-3 and TRBJ2-7; D remains unclear. Germline CDR1 reads SGHNT; CDR2 reads YENEEA. V was shortened by 7 bases and J by 1 base, with 14 bases between the two germline ends. There are 14 residues in the CDR3. CDR3 amino acids: CASTQVPWSYEQYF. CDR3 coding DNA: TGTGCCAGCACCCAGGTCCCTTGGTCCTACGAGCAGTACTTC.

This clone has more than one count but fewer than ten. The germline gene is not matched at one end of the junction; a read error may be the cause. The CDR3 protein is CGSSEGGGWPAFYEQYF. The CDR3 nucleotides are TGTGGCAGCAGTGAAGGGGGAGGCTGGCCCGCTTTCTACGAGCAGTACTTC. This chain connects TRBV6-1 to TRBJ2-7; D tentatively reads TRBD1 or TRBD2 (6 bases each). The CDR3 spans 17 residues. CDR1 and CDR2 (germline): MNHNS, SASEGT.

This clone was found many times. The rearrangement joins TRBV20-1 to TRBJ1-5; D might be TRBD1 (5 bases). The ends were cut back, 1 base at V and 1 base at J, with 11 bases in the middle. The CDR3 has 15 amino acids. Looked up from germline, CDR1 is DFQATT and CDR2 is SNEGSKA (reference sequence). The CDR3 sequence: CSARVAGGSNQPQHF. The CDR3 DNA reads as TGCAGTGCTAGAGTGGCGGGGGGGAGCAATCAGCCCCAGCATTTT.

Regarding this clone: Mismatch with germline at one junction end may stem from a read error. The V call is TRBV11-1, the J call TRBJ2-1, with TRBD2 matching 12 bases. Germline CDR1 and CDR2: SGHAT and FQDESV (reference sequence). The CDR3 has 15 residues. CDR3 in DNA: TGTGCCATCAGCATACTAGCGGGGGGCCCAAGTGATCAGTTCTTC. It translates to CAISILAGGPSDQFF. The full variable domain, rest sourced from reference TRBV11-1 and TRBJ2-1, is EAEVAQSPRYKITEKSQAVAFWCDPISGHATLYWYRQILGQGPELLVQFQDESVVDDSQLPKDRFSAERLKGVDSTLKIQPAELGDSAMYLCAISILAGGPSDQFFGPGTRLTVL.

The chain carries TRBV5-1 and TRBJ2-1; 8 bases fit TRBD2. The V gene end was trimmed by 0 bases and the J gene end by 4 bases; junction bases not matched to a gene: 15. The CDR3 runs 19 residues. Germline V CDR1 and CDR2: SGHRS, YFSETQ. CDR3 in amino acids: CASSLGRKYAGGTYNEQFF. The CDR3 DNA reads TGCGCCAGCAGCTTGGGGCGAAAGTATGCGGGAGGCACTTACAATGAGCAGTTCTTC.

This clone was recorded at least ten times. The rearrangement joins TRBV7-2 to TRBJ2-5; the D is unclear. Germline V gene sequence: CDR1 SGHTA, CDR2 FQGNSA. Trimming shortened V by 5 bases and J by 5 bases, and 9 bases separated the two germline ends. There are 12 residues in the CDR3. As DNA, the CDR3 is TGTGCCAGCAGCCAACCCCCCGAGACCCAGTACTTC. It codes for CASSQPPETQYF.

Many counts were recorded for this clone. V is TRBV20-1 and J is TRBJ1-6; the match to TRBD1 covers 10 bases. From germline, CDR1 is DFQATT and CDR2 SNEGSKA (reference sequence). There are 15 residues in the CDR3. Trimming cost V 1 base and J 9 bases; bases outside gene matches: 6. The DNA of the CDR3 is TGCAGTGCTAGAGGAGACAGGGGGCGGACTTCACCCCTCCACTTT. The encoded protein is CSARGDRGRTSPLHF.

This clone was counted ten times or more. This sequence may be a read error, since a much larger clone differs from it by one base. The V call is TRBV20-1, the J call TRBJ1-2; D unresolved. Germline values: CDR1 DFQATT, CDR2 SNEGSKA (reference sequence). Between the trimmed V and J ends, which lost 7 bases and 5 bases, there was a span of 17 bases. There are 13 residues in the CDR3. Here the CDR3 DNA reads TGCAGTGTCTCGATGGGCCCCCGGTATGGCTACACCTTC. Residues: CSVSMGPRYGYTF.

This chain joins TRBV6-2 or TRBV6-3 and TRBJ2-7, with 8 bases that match TRBD1. The CDR3 contains 15 residues. Per germline, CDR1 MNHEY and CDR2 SVGEGT. V dropped 6 bases and J dropped 1; count of bases not matched to a gene: 8. CDR3 nucleotide sequence: TGTGCCAGCAGCGTTGGGACAGGATTTTCCTACGAGCAGTACTTC. Protein sequence: CASSVGTGFSYEQYF.

This clone appeared a few times. This rearrangement joins TRBV16 to TRBJ1-2, with D uncertain. CDR1 and CDR2 (germline): KGHSY, FQNENV. CDR3 length equals 15 residues. Trimming took off 2 bases at V and 3 bases at J, with 13 bases between the two ends. DNA for the CDR3: TGTGCCAGCAGCCAAATGAATTCAGGAGACTATGGCTACACCTTC. It yields the protein CASSQMNSGDYGYTF.

By sample fraction, this clone is medium-sized. The V and J genes are TRBV18 and TRBJ2-1, with 8 bases that match TRBD2. Germline assignment: CDR1 KGHSH and CDR2 LQKENI. CDR3 size: 16 residues. The ends lost 3 bases at V and 5 bases at J; junction bases unmatched: 9. This CDR3 is CASSPLAGGKDNEQFF. The CDR3 coding sequence is TGTGCCAGCTCACCCCTCGCGGGAGGAAAGGACAATGAGCAGTTCTTC.

This clone was seen only a few times. The genes are TRBV19 and TRBJ1-6; tentative D call: TRBD1 (5 bases). This CDR3 is built from 15 residues. V was clipped by 5 bases and J by 7 bases, with 15 bases between them. The germline gives CDR1 LNHDA, CDR2 SQIVND (reference sequence). The DNA for the CDR3 is TGTGCCAGTAGTCCCCTGGCGGGACGGAATTCACCCCTCCACTTT. Residues: CASSPLAGRNSPLHF.

The sample holds one count of this clone. A much larger clone lies a single base off, so this may be a read error. The chain links TRBV3-1 to TRBJ2-7; D may correspond to TRBD1 or TRBD2 (5 bases each). The CDR3 has 15 amino acids. V was trimmed by 4 bases and J by 6 bases, leaving 19 bases between them. From germline, CDR1 is LGHDT and CDR2 YNNKEL (reference sequence). This chain's CDR3 is CASSPRAVAGGEQYF. As DNA, the CDR3 is TGTGCCAGCAGCCCCCGGGCGGTAGCTGGGGGCGAGCAGTACTTC.

This rearrangement joins TRBV14 to TRBJ2-3, with 7 bases fitting TRBD1. From germline, CDR1 is SGHDN and CDR2 FVKESK. The CDR3 runs to 16 residues. The trim removed 1 base at V and 6 bases at J, leaving 10 bases unmatched. Here the CDR3 DNA reads TGTGCCAGCAGCCAAGTTAGTAGGGGGCTCAGGGATACGCAGTATTTT. Its protein product is CASSQVSRGLRDTQYF.

By its share, this clone is medium-sized. The chain employs TRBV25-1 and TRBJ2-5, with TRBD2 matching over 9 bases. The J segment lost 2 bases and the V segment lost 2 bases, leaving 3 bases of the junction unmatched. Germline V gene data show CDR1 as MGHDK and CDR2 as SYGVNS. The CDR3 is 15 residues long. The CDR3 protein is CASSEVTSGQETQYF. CDR3 coding DNA: TGTGCCAGCAGTGAAGTGACTAGCGGACAAGAGACCCAGTACTTC.

This clone came up a few times. With a much larger clone just one base away, this may be a read error. Other DNA sequences from this sample encode an identical CDR3 as well. V usage is TRBV15 and J usage is TRBJ1-5; perhaps TRBD1 as D (5 bases). Germline loops: CDR1 LNHNV, CDR2 YYDKDF (reference sequence). CDR3 length: 15 residues. The CDR3: CATSRDSRGNQPQHF. CDR3 sequence (DNA): TGTGCCACCAGCAGAGATAGTAGGGGAAATCAGCCCCAGCACTTT.

The sample holds many counts of this clone. The gene calls are TRBV14 and TRBJ1-1; TRBD1 agrees at 9 bases. V lost 3 bases to trimming and J lost 1 base; unmatched junction nucleotides: 6. This CDR3 has 16 amino acids. Germline values: CDR1 SGHDN, CDR2 FVKESK. The CDR3 loop reads CASSHLGQGRNTEAFF. The CDR3 DNA sequence: TGTGCCAGCAGCCACCTGGGACAGGGTCGGAACACTGAAGCTTTCTTT.

As for this clone: Because it lacks the conserved phenylalanine or tryptophan at the end, this CDR3 is likely a read error. The rearrangement links TRBV18 to TRBJ1-1, with a weak D call TRBD1 (6 bases). Trimming removed 8 bases at V and 3 bases at J, with 16 bases between. Per the germline V gene, CDR1 is KGHSH and CDR2 is LQKENI. The CDR3 extends over 14 amino acids. This chain's CDR3 is CASHPQGTDTEAFS. As DNA, the CDR3 is TGTGCCAGCCACCCCCAGGGGACGGACACTGAAGCTTTCTCT.

The V gene is TRBV3-1, the J gene TRBJ1-3; tentative D call: TRBD1 (5 bases). The CDR3 is 15 amino acids. Trimming left V 2 bases short and J 4 bases short, with 12 bases between. CDR1 is LGHDT, CDR2 YNNKEL, per germline (reference sequence). The CDR3 loop reads CASSQTRDAGNTIYF. CDR3 in DNA: TGTGCCAGCAGCCAAACCCGGGACGCCGGAAACACCATATATTTT.